What follows are 11 T cell receptor beta chains derived from one specimen sequenced in a study of blood T cell repertoires in COVID-19. Data came from immunoSEQ multiplex PCR; TCRdb stores just in-frame clones and leaves some out. The sample comprises about 280,000 clones, about 90% of which are singletons, and about 2.2% rests with the top ten. The sample consisted of peripheral blood. Source of these receptors: a woman aged 25 to 39 who had recovered from COVID-19.

V and J are TRBV10-3 and TRBJ2-7; D not certain. Germline CDR1 and CDR2: ENHRY and SYGVKD. This CDR3 is 12 amino acids long. V was clipped by 2 bases and J by 3 bases, with 5 bases between them. CDR3 coding DNA: TGTGCCATCAGTGAGCCCAACTACGAGCAGTACTTC. This codes for CAISEPNYEQYF.

The V gene is TRBV3-1 (or the pseudogene TRBV3-2), the J gene TRBJ2-1; no clear D. Germline V gene data show CDR1 as LGHDT and CDR2 as YNNKEL (reference sequence). V lost 0 bases and J 5 bases, leaving 11 bases between the germline ends. This CDR3 spans 15 amino acids. The CDR3 nucleotides read TGTGCCAGCAGCCAAGATAGCCCCCCCCACAATGAGCAGTTCTTC. Protein: CASSQDSPPHNEQFF.

This clone was counted between two and nine times. This chain uses TRBV2 with TRBJ1-4; 7 bases agree with TRBD1. V shed 5 bases and J 5 bases; nucleotides not matched to a gene: 8. Germline V gene data show CDR1 as SNHLY and CDR2 as FYNNEI. This CDR3 spans 15 amino acids. CDR3 DNA sequence: TGTGCCAGCAGTCGGACAGGCAATGAGAATGAAAAACTGTTTTTT. Translating it yields CASSRTGNENEKLFF.

This clone came up once. The chain joins TRBV19 to TRBJ2-7; 8 bases are a match to TRBD2. Germline CDR1 LNHDA, CDR2 SQIVND (reference sequence). The CDR3 has 16 residues. The trim removed 0 bases at V and 7 bases at J, leaving 11 bases unmatched. The CDR3 here is CASSIDRGGGSQEQYF. The CDR3 coding sequence is TGTGCCAGTAGTATAGATCGCGGCGGGGGGTCTCAAGAGCAGTACTTC. The whole variable domain, filled in from reference TRBV19 and TRBJ2-7, reads DGGITQSPKYLFRKEGQNVTLSCEQNLNHDAMYWYRQDPGQGLRLIYYSQIVNDFQKGDIAEGYSVSREKKESFPLTVTSAQKNPTAFYLCASSIDRGGGSQEQYFGPGTRLTVT.

The chain links TRBV9 to TRBJ2-1, with 9 bases that match TRBD2. V gave up 5 bases and J gave up 7 bases; unmatched junction bases: 10. CDR3 length: 15 residues. Germline values: CDR1 SGDLS, CDR2 YYNGEE. CDR3 coding DNA: TGTGCCAGCAGTGCCAATAGCGGGAGCTGGAATGAGCAGTTCTTC. Its protein is CASSANSGSWNEQFF.

The chain joins TRBV3-1 (or the pseudogene TRBV3-2) to TRBJ2-2; 9 nucleotides match TRBD1. The CDR3 has 16 amino acids. V lost 4 bases, J lost 8 bases, and 11 bases stayed unmatched. From germline, CDR1 is LGHDT and CDR2 YNNKEL (reference sequence). Here the CDR3 DNA reads TGTGCCAGCAGCCGCCGCCTGGGACAGGGTTTTGGGGAGCTGTTTTTT. It translates to CASSRRLGQGFGELFF.

The chain combines TRBV19 with TRBJ1-1; possible D gene TRBD1, 5 bases. The CDR3 contains 14 residues. CDR1 and CDR2 (germline): LNHDA, SQIVND (reference sequence). V dropped 5 bases and J dropped 8 bases, with 18 bases sitting between them. The CDR3 region is CASSHTQGYQEAFF. The DNA for the CDR3 is TGTGCCAGTAGTCACACCCAGGGTTACCAAGAAGCTTTCTTT.

The V and J genes are TRBV5-4 and TRBJ2-1, with D maybe TRBD2 (5 bases). CDR3 length: 15 residues. V was clipped by 3 bases and J by 3 bases, with 13 bases between them. Germline CDR1 SGHNT, CDR2 YYREEE (reference sequence). The CDR3 region has the DNA TGTGCCAGCAGCTCCCTCGACTATGACTACAATGAGCAGTTCTTC. This codes for CASSSLDYDYNEQFF.

Details on this clone: Other DNA sequences in the sample encode the same CDR3. This chain connects TRBV5-1 to TRBJ1-1; 7 bases agree with TRBD1. The CDR3 runs 13 residues. Unmatched junction bases numbered 3, after V lost 0 bases and J lost 7 bases. Germline-derived CDR1 and CDR2 are SGHRS and YFSETQ. The CDR3 sequence: CASSLGQGGEAFF. The CDR3, as DNA: TGCGCCAGCAGCTTGGGACAGGGCGGTGAAGCTTTCTTT.

The chain has TRBV7-2 and TRBJ2-2; weak D call: TRBD1 (6 bases). Trimming pared 2 bases from V and 4 bases from J, leaving 8 bases between. CDR3 length: 14 amino acids. CDR1 and CDR2 from the germline V gene are SGHTA and FQGNSA. DNA of the CDR3: TGTGCCAGCAGCTTACGGACAGTCACCGGGGAGCTGTTTTTT. Amino acids: CASSLRTVTGELFF.

The chain recombines TRBV5-1 with TRBJ1-1; TRBD1 matches 8 bases. This CDR3 is built from 13 residues. CDR1 is SGHRS, CDR2 YFSETQ, per germline. V lost 4 bases to trimming and J lost 6 bases; unmatched junction nucleotides: 5. CDR3 amino acids: CASSGQGGAEAFF. The CDR3 nucleotides are TGCGCCAGCAGCGGACAGGGAGGAGCTGAAGCTTTCTTT.